Detailed here is one TCR beta chain. The antigen is unknown. The junction departs from the called germline gene at one end, perhaps through a read error. Sequenced by immunoSEQ multiplex PCR; TCRdb stores in-frame clones only, minus some. The sample holds about 10,000 clones, 60% seen once. The record originates from a study of tissue T cells after allogeneic stem cell transplantation. About the study: Samples with visible lymphocytes on H&E were prioritized for sequencing. General observations from the study: The patient cohort was small and clinically heterogeneous, with limited sampling depth. Tissue-detected TCR repertoire was only partly captured by blood and spleen T cells.

The CDR3 is 15 residues long. The germline gives CDR1 SGHTA, CDR2 FQGNSA. Autopsy tissues included GI tract, liver, skin and lymphoid organs. The rearrangement uses TRBV7-2 and TRBJ1-1, with D possibly TRBD1 on 6 matching bases. The sequenced sample was tissue from the jejunum, obtained at autopsy. This sequence was found in a woman aged 18-49 years with breast cancer. CDR3 sequence reads: CASTLGDRRNTEAFF. CDR3 DNA: TGTGCCAGCACCTTAGGAGACAGGAGGAACACTGAAGCTTTCTTT.